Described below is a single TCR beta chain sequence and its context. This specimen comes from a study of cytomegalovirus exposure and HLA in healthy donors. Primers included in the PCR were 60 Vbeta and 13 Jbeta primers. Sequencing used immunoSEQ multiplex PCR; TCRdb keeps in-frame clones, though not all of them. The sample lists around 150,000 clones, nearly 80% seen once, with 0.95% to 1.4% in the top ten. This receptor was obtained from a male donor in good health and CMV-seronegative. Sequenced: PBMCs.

Written as DNA, the CDR3 is TGTGCCAGCAGCTACCGGGACAGGACCAATCAGCCCCAGCATTTT. Translation: CASSYRDRTNQPQHF. The chain carries TRBV5-8 and TRBJ1-5; 8 bases line up with TRBD1. CDR1 SGHTS and CDR2 YDEGEE come from the germline V gene. V lost 3 bases and J lost 3; bases outside the gene matches: 5. The CDR3 runs to 15 residues.